The 26 T cell receptor beta chains given below trace back to one sample, sequenced in a study of a mutant IDH1 vaccine in newly diagnosed glioma. Antigens for these TCRs are unknown. Measured with immunoSEQ multiplex PCR; TCRdb has only the in-frame clones, and not every one. The repertoire holds some 47,000 clones, with about 76% as singletons. Regarding time point: week 35, safety follow-up. A 20-mer mutant IDH1 peptide at 300 ug was injected subcutaneously with topical imiquimod. The starting material was PBMCs, obtained from a glioma patient whose treatment included an IDH1 peptide vaccine. All receptors come from a woman aged 40 to 50 with glioma. Some clones in this sample may be carry-over from other donors' samples.

The rearrangement joins TRBV15 to TRBJ1-5; TRBD1 might be the D (6 bases). Germline CDR1 is LNHNV and CDR2 is YYDKDF (reference sequence). V was cut by 0 bases and J by 8 bases, with 17 bases left in between. This CDR3 spans 16 amino acids. The CDR3 DNA reads as TGTGCCACCAGCAGAGATCCTGGTGGCAGGGGCGAGCCCCAGCATTTT. Translated, it gives CATSRDPGGRGEPQHF. Variable domain in full (rest from reference TRBV15 and TRBJ1-5): DAMVIQNPRYQVTQFGKPVTLSCSQTLNHNVMYWYQQKSSQAPKLLFHYYDKDFNNEADTPDNFQSRRPNTSFCFLDIRSPGLGDTAMYLCATSRDPGGRGEPQHFGDGTRLSIL.

The V and J genes are TRBV4-2 and TRBJ2-7; D is possibly TRBD2 (5 bases). The CDR3 sequence is 14 residues long. Germline CDR1 and CDR2: LGHNA and YNFKEQ. The germline V and J ends were trimmed by 1 base and 5 bases, with 12 bases remaining between them. In DNA, the CDR3 is TGTGCCAGCAGCCAAGTGGGAGTAACCCACGAGCAGTACTTC. This gives the protein CASSQVGVTHEQYF.

This clone was seen once. This rearrangement joins TRBV6-6 to TRBJ1-3; no clear D gene. This CDR3 is built from 14 residues. Trimming cost V 6 bases and J 3 bases, with 12 bases left between them. CDR1 is MNHNY, CDR2 SVGAGI, per germline (reference sequence). The CDR3 nucleotides are TGTGCCAGCAGACCCTTAGGGAGTGGAAACACCATATATTTT. Its translation: CASRPLGSGNTIYF.

This sequence joins TRBV5-1 and TRBJ2-7; either TRBD1 or TRBD2 may supply D (5 bases each). Germline V gene data show CDR1 as SGHRS and CDR2 as YFSETQ. The CDR3 loop spans 12 amino acids. The V end lost 4 bases, the J end lost 6 bases, and 11 bases lay between the germline ends. CDR3 protein: CASSPIGTEQYF. The CDR3 DNA follows: TGCGCCAGCAGCCCCATTGGGACCGAGCAGTACTTC.

The CDR3, as DNA: TGCGCCAGCAGCACGGGACTAGCGGGTTTTCCATCCTACGAGCAGTACTTC. As protein: CASSTGLAGFPSYEQYF. The V and J genes are TRBV5-1 and TRBJ2-7; 12 bases fit TRBD2. In germline, CDR1 is SGHRS, CDR2 YFSETQ. The CDR3 is 17 amino acids. Trimming took 4 bases from V and 1 from J; bases not matched to a gene: 9.

This chain joins TRBV29-1 and TRBJ2-7, with 8 bases identical to TRBD2. The CDR3 has 14 amino acids. Germline CDR1 reads SQVTM; CDR2 reads ANQGSEA. V trimming: 3 bases; J trimming: 5 bases; junction bases outside the gene matches: 9. The CDR3 DNA follows: TGCAGCGTTGATTCGGGGGGGCCCCTTAACGAGCAGTACTTC. Its protein is CSVDSGGPLNEQYF.

V is TRBV7-8 and J is TRBJ1-2; D gene ambiguous. CDR1 and CDR2 (germline): SGHVS, FQNEAQ. The V end lost 5 bases, the J end lost 4 bases, and 17 bases lay between the germline ends. The CDR3 runs to 15 residues. The CDR3 DNA is TGTGCCAGCAGCCTGCCTCGGGAGGGCGTCTATGGCTACACCTTC. Translated, it gives CASSLPREGVYGYTF.

The rearrangement joins TRBV11-2 to TRBJ2-1; D is possibly TRBD1 (6 bases). Per the germline V gene, CDR1 is SGHAT and CDR2 is FQNNGV. This CDR3 is 15 amino acids long. V was clipped by 1 base and J by 4 bases, with 11 bases between them. This CDR3 reads CASSLVTGRYNEQFF. CDR3 nucleotide sequence: TGTGCCAGCAGCTTAGTCACAGGGCGATACAATGAGCAGTTCTTC.

The gene calls are TRBV7-2 and TRBJ2-7; D not resolved. This CDR3 is built from 11 residues. Trimming left V 0 bases short and J 6 bases short, with 3 bases between. From germline, CDR1 is SGHTA and CDR2 FQGNSA. The CDR3 DNA sequence: TGTGCCAGCAGCTTAGCGGGCGAGCAGTACTTC. It yields the protein CASSLAGEQYF.

The chain combines TRBV5-6 with TRBJ1-2, with 10 bases lining up with TRBD1. The length of the CDR3 is 14 residues. With V trimmed by 4 bases and J by 4 bases, 4 bases remained unmatched. The germline V gene has CDR1 SGHDT and CDR2 YYEEEE. The CDR3 loop is CASSRDRGSYGYTF. CDR3 DNA: TGTGCCAGCAGCCGGGACAGGGGTTCCTATGGCTACACCTTC.

V usage is TRBV5-1 and J usage is TRBJ2-7; 8 bases match TRBD1. Losses at the gene ends were 1 base for V and 6 bases for J; bases not matched to a gene: 6. Germline lookup yields CDR1 SGHRS and CDR2 YFSETQ. The CDR3 runs 14 residues. The CDR3 DNA reads as TGCGCCAGCAGCTTGTTACAGGGGGTCGGCGAGCAGTACTTC. This codes for CASSLLQGVGEQYF.

In DNA, the CDR3 is TGTGCCAGTAGTATTTCCGCCTGGGGCGACGGTTTTTTGTCTGGCTACACCTTC. Its protein is CASSISAWGDGFLSGYTF. The chain joins TRBV19 to TRBJ1-2, with D tentatively TRBD1 (5 bases). CDR3 length equals 18 residues. Germline V gives CDR1 LNHDA, CDR2 SQIVND (reference sequence). V lost 3 bases, J lost 7 bases, and 27 bases lay in between.

This clone has just one count. This sequence joins TRBV2 and TRBJ1-1; possibly TRBD1 for D (5 bases). The V end was cut by 3 bases, the J end by 0 bases, with 8 bases between. Germline V gives CDR1 SNHLY, CDR2 FYNNEI. The CDR3 runs 14 residues. The CDR3 sequence is CASSEAGLNTEAFF. For the CDR3, the DNA is TGTGCCAGCAGTGAGGCAGGGCTGAACACTGAAGCTTTCTTT.

The V and J genes are TRBV5-4 and TRBJ1-1; D gene unclear. V was trimmed by 4 bases and J by 6 bases, leaving 13 bases between them. Germline loops: CDR1 SGHNT, CDR2 YYREEE (reference sequence). The CDR3 contains 13 residues. DNA of the CDR3: TGTGCCAGCAGCGGCGATGAGAGGGCTGAAGCTTTCTTT. It yields the protein CASSGDERAEAFF.

V and J are TRBV9 and TRBJ2-1, with 8 bases lining up with TRBD2. Germline V gene sequence: CDR1 SGDLS, CDR2 YYNGEE. V lost 0 bases and J lost 7; bases outside the gene matches: 15. The CDR3 spans 18 residues. CDR3: CASSVAPSGRNNPNEQFF. CDR3 DNA: TGTGCCAGCAGCGTAGCCCCTAGCGGGCGAAATAATCCGAATGAGCAGTTCTTC.

This chain links TRBV25-1 with TRBJ2-2, with D uncertain. This CDR3 is built from 15 residues. Germline values: CDR1 MGHDK, CDR2 SYGVNS. The V end was cut by 8 bases, the J end by 0 bases, with 13 bases between. DNA of the CDR3: TGTGCCAGCTCCGTTGGGCAGACGAACACCGGGGAGCTGTTTTTT. Its protein is CASSVGQTNTGELFF.

This chain connects TRBV27 to TRBJ1-2; D is ambiguous. In germline, CDR1 is MNHEY, CDR2 SMNVEV (reference sequence). This CDR3 has 14 amino acids. Trimming cost V 5 bases and J 8 bases, with 18 bases left between them. The CDR3 DNA reads TGTGCCAGCAGTCCCCGGAGCGGGAGCCTAGGCTACACCTTC. Protein sequence: CASSPRSGSLGYTF.

The chain couples TRBV7-2 to TRBJ2-1; D gene ambiguous. This CDR3 spans 16 amino acids. Per germline, CDR1 SGHTA and CDR2 FQGNSA. Trimming cost V 5 bases and J 0 bases, with 14 bases left between them. The CDR3 protein is CASSRISTLSYNEQFF. CDR3 coding DNA: TGTGCCAGCAGCCGAATATCTACCCTCTCCTACAATGAGCAGTTCTTC.

This clone came up a few times. The gene calls are TRBV19 and TRBJ1-5, with 8 bases aligning to TRBD1. V gave up 7 bases and J gave up 2 bases; unmatched junction bases: 7. CDR3 size: 15 residues. Germline-derived CDR1 and CDR2 are LNHDA and SQIVND (reference sequence). The CDR3 sequence: CASNRQGMGNQPQHF. DNA of the CDR3: TGTGCCAGTAATCGACAGGGGATGGGCAATCAGCCCCAGCATTTT.

The genes are TRBV28 and TRBJ1-2; 8 nucleotides agree with TRBD1. Germline CDR1 reads MDHEN; CDR2 reads SYDVKM. The junction had 8 bases not matched to a gene; V was cut back by 8 bases and J by 3 bases. The CDR3 consists of 14 residues. CDR3 residues: CASLATGEDYGYTF. The CDR3 DNA sequence: TGTGCCAGCTTGGCGACAGGGGAGGACTATGGCTACACCTTC.

The chain carries TRBV11-3 and TRBJ1-1, with D perhaps matching TRBD1 (5 bases). This CDR3 is 13 amino acids long. Germline CDR1 reads SGHNT; CDR2 reads YENEEA. The V and J ends lost 2 bases and 5 bases respectively, with 9 bases between them. This CDR3 reads CASSLQGGTEAFF. Written as DNA, the CDR3 is TGTGCCAGCAGCTTACAGGGAGGGACTGAAGCTTTCTTT.

This rearrangement joins TRBV6-5 to TRBJ2-3; 7 bases map to TRBD1. The CDR3 spans 15 residues. The V gene end was trimmed by 8 bases and the J gene end by 6 bases; junction bases not matched to a gene: 14. Germline-derived CDR1 and CDR2 are MNHEY and SVGAGI. The CDR3 protein is CASRLEGGLRDTQYF. In DNA form, the CDR3 reads TGTGCCAGCCGGCTCGAAGGGGGCCTCCGGGATACGCAGTATTTT.

This chain uses TRBV29-1 with TRBJ2-7, with D tentatively TRBD1 (5 bases). Trimming cost V 6 bases and J 0 bases, with 15 bases left between them. Germline V gene sequence: CDR1 SQVTM, CDR2 ANQGSEA. This CDR3 has 14 residues. CDR3 bases: TGCAGCGTGAATTCAGGGTTCCTCTCCTACGAGCAGTACTTC. This encodes CSVNSGFLSYEQYF.

The gene calls are TRBV9 and TRBJ1-2; possibly TRBD1 for D (6 bases). The CDR3 consists of 15 residues. Trimming shortened V by 3 bases and J by 4 bases, and 16 bases separated the two germline ends. Germline V gene lookup returns CDR1 SGDLS and CDR2 YYNGEE. CDR3 protein: CASSGGIGQSYGYTF. CDR3 DNA: TGTGCCAGCAGCGGGGGTATCGGACAGTCCTATGGCTACACCTTC.

This clone was observed once. The chain carries TRBV7-3 and TRBJ1-5, with no clear D. Germline V gene lookup returns CDR1 SGHTA and CDR2 FQGTGA. CDR3 length: 13 amino acids. Trimming removed 6 bases from V and 1 base from J, with 7 bases in between. CDR3 protein: CASSLDSNQPQHF. The CDR3 DNA follows: TGTGCCAGCAGTCTTGACAGCAATCAGCCCCAGCATTTT.

The chain couples TRBV9 to TRBJ2-5; 8 bases fit TRBD2. The V and J ends lost 0 bases and 4 bases, in that order; junction bases with no gene match: 8. CDR1 is SGDLS, CDR2 YYNGEE, per germline. The CDR3 runs 16 residues. Here the CDR3 DNA reads TGTGCCAGCAGCGTAGGAGGGCTAGCGGGCCCAGAGACCCAGTACTTC. The encoded protein is CASSVGGLAGPETQYF.